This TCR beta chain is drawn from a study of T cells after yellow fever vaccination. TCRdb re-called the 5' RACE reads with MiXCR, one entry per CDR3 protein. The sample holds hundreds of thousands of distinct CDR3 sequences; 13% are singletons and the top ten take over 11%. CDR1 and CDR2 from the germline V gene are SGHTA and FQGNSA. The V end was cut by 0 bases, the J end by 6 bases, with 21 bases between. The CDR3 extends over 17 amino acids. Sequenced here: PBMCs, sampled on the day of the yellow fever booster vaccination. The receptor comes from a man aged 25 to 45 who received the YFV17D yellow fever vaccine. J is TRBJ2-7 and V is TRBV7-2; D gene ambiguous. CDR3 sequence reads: CASSLAEWGFKDSEQYF. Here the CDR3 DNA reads TGTGCCAGCAGCTTAGCGGAATGGGGATTCAAAGACTCCGAGCAGTACTTC.